Described below is a single TCR beta chain sequence and its context. Profiled with immunoSEQ multiplex PCR; TCRdb holds only in-frame clones, not every one. The sample records some 70,000 clones, about 94% being singletons. This CDR3 comprises 16 residues. The V segment lost 5 bases and the J segment 1 base; nucleotides outside the gene matches: 10. Per germline, CDR1 SEHNR and CDR2 FQNEAQ (reference sequence). This clonotype originated in a man aged 40-49 years with rheumatoid arthritis. The chain couples TRBV7-9 to TRBJ1-2, with 7 positions matching TRBD1. Sequenced: PBMCs. CDR3 sequence (DNA): TGTGCCAGCAGCAATGAGGACAGGATCCTTAACTATGGCTACACCTTC. It encodes CASSNEDRILNYGYTF.